Presented here are 13 T cell receptor beta chains from one specimen sequenced in a study of T cells after yellow fever vaccination. TCRdb recomputed calls from the 5' RACE reads with MiXCR, one row per CDR3 protein. This table holds 150,000 or so distinct CDR3 sequences, around 7.3% found once. This material consisted of CD4+ T cells sorted from PBMCs, taken roughly 5 days after the first yellow fever vaccination. The receptors here all came from a man aged 18 to 30 who received the YFV17D yellow fever vaccine.

In this sample, this clonotype turned up many times. The V and J genes are TRBV4-2 and TRBJ2-5, with 10 nucleotides matching TRBD2. V shed 0 bases and J 5 bases; nucleotides not matched to a gene: 0. The length of the CDR3 is 14 residues. The germline gives CDR1 LGHNA, CDR2 YNFKEQ. The chain's CDR3 is CASSQELAGETQYF. CDR3 bases: TGTGCCAGCAGCCAAGAACTAGCGGGGGAGACCCAGTACTTC.

This clonotype showed up many times. The chain combines TRBV4-3 with TRBJ2-5, with D perhaps TRBD2 (5 bases). The CDR3 totals 15 residues. The V gene lost 2 bases and the J gene lost 4 bases, with 14 bases spanning the gap. CDR1 LGHNA and CDR2 YSLEER come from the germline V gene. The CDR3 nucleotides read TGCGCCAGCAGCCAAAAGAAAGCGGTAGGAGAGACCCAGTACTTC. Translation gives CASSQKKAVGETQYF.

This clonotype was seen many times. The CDR3 here is CASSLLPGGETQYF. For the CDR3, the DNA is TGCGCCAGCAGCTTGTTACCAGGCGGCGAGACCCAGTACTTC. This chain joins TRBV5-1 and TRBJ2-5; D gene unclear. V lost 1 base and J 5 bases, leaving 12 bases between the germline ends. Germline lookup yields CDR1 SGHRS and CDR2 YFSETQ. This CDR3 contains 14 residues.

This clonotype has a count of ten or more. The chain employs TRBV5-1 and TRBJ1-1, with D maybe TRBD1 (5 bases). CDR1 and CDR2 from the germline V gene are SGHRS and YFSETQ. This CDR3 has 14 residues. Deletions cut 0 bases from V and 5 bases from J, with 11 bases between. CDR3 protein: CASSLEGWGTEAFF. The CDR3 nucleotides are TGCGCCAGCAGCTTGGAAGGGTGGGGGACTGAAGCTTTCTTT.

This clonotype was detected many times. The chain couples TRBV7-8 to TRBJ2-7; D remains unclear. This CDR3 has 14 residues. Germline CDR1 reads SGHVS; CDR2 reads FQNEAQ. V was pared by 0 bases and J by 3 bases, with 9 bases between. This chain's CDR3 is CASSLALSVYEQYF. Here the CDR3 DNA reads TGTGCCAGCAGCTTAGCGCTTTCCGTCTACGAGCAGTACTTC.

This clonotype was counted at least ten times. CDR3 sequence (DNA): TGCAGTGTCCGGGCTCCGCAGACAGAAGCTTTCTTT. Translated, it gives CSVRAPQTEAFF. The chain carries TRBV20-1 and TRBJ1-1; D is unresolved. The CDR3 has 12 amino acids. The germline gives CDR1 DFQATT, CDR2 SNEGSKA (reference sequence). The V gene lost 7 bases and the J gene lost 8 bases, with 17 bases spanning the gap.

This clonotype was seen at least ten times. The chain carries TRBV5-4 and TRBJ1-2; D remains ambiguous. Trimming cost V 4 bases and J 5 bases, with 15 bases left between them. This CDR3 is built from 14 residues. From germline, CDR1 is SGHNT and CDR2 YYREEE (reference sequence). CDR3 in amino acids: CASSDPPEEYGYTF. CDR3 sequence (DNA): TGTGCCAGCAGCGACCCGCCAGAAGAATATGGCTACACCTTC. The full variable domain, its missing parts supplied by reference TRBV5-4 and TRBJ1-2, is ETGVTQSPTHLIKTRGQQVTLRCSSQSGHNTVSWYQQALGQGPQFIFQYYREEENGRGNFPPRFSGLQFPNYSSELNVNALELDDSALYLCASSDPPEEYGYTFGSGTRLTVV.

The sample holds many counts of this clonotype. The chain has TRBV5-1 and TRBJ1-3, with D possibly TRBD1 on 5 matching bases. From germline, CDR1 is SGHRS and CDR2 YFSETQ. This CDR3 has 15 amino acids. Trimming removed 1 base at V and 0 bases at J, with 8 bases between. CDR3 region: CASSLTGGSGNTIYF. The CDR3 nucleotides read TGCGCCAGCAGCTTGACGGGGGGCTCTGGAAACACCATATATTTT.

In this sample, this clonotype turned up many times. A read error is possible here, since a much larger clone lies one base away. The rearrangement links TRBV12-3 or TRBV12-4 to TRBJ2-2; D possibly corresponds to TRBD1 (5 bases). Trimming removed 11 bases from V and 4 bases from J, with 32 bases in between. CDR3 size: 19 residues. The CDR3: CACKIYRFQGVLFTGELFF. Written as DNA, the CDR3 is TGTGCCTGCAAAATTTACAGGTTTCAAGGGGTGCTATTCACCGGGGAGCTGTTTTTT.

This clonotype was seen only a few times. The gene calls are TRBV10-3 and TRBJ1-5; possible D gene TRBD1, 6 bases. The germline CDR1 and CDR2 sequences are ENHRY and SYGVKD. The CDR3 loop spans 16 amino acids. Trimming stripped 4 bases from V and 3 bases from J, with 16 bases between. This CDR3 is CAISGTGRGDNQPQHF. The CDR3 bases are TGTGCCATCAGTGGGACCGGGAGGGGGGACAATCAGCCCCAGCATTTT.

This clonotype showed up just a few times. The V call is TRBV24-1, the J call TRBJ2-1; D ambiguous. The V and J ends lost 0 bases and 9 bases respectively, with 2 bases between them. The CDR3 sequence is 11 residues long. Per the germline V gene, CDR1 is KGHDR and CDR2 is SFDVKD. The CDR3 DNA sequence: TGTGCCACCAGTGATTTGGTTGAGCAGTTCTTC. Protein product: CATSDLVEQFF.

This clonotype was detected only a few times. This chain connects TRBV18 to TRBJ2-1; D remains unclear. The CDR3 has 16 residues. CDR1 KGHSH and CDR2 LQKENI come from the germline V gene. Trimming pared 0 bases from V and 0 bases from J, leaving 9 bases between. The CDR3 spells CASSPPVSVSYNEQFF. CDR3 nucleotides: TGTGCCAGCTCACCACCGGTGTCAGTCTCCTACAATGAGCAGTTCTTC.

This clonotype came up many times. The chain carries TRBV3-1 and TRBJ1-2; D gene ambiguous. The CDR3 contains 13 residues. The V gene lost 1 base and the J gene lost 7 bases, with 10 bases spanning the gap. Per the germline V gene, CDR1 is LGHDT and CDR2 is YNNKEL (reference sequence). CDR3 coding DNA: TGTGCCAGCAGCCAAGGACCGGGCGCTGGCTACACCTTC. Translation: CASSQGPGAGYTF.